The next 17 T cell receptor beta chains were all read from a single sample in a study of blood T cell repertoires in COVID-19. Measured with immunoSEQ multiplex PCR; TCRdb has only the in-frame clones, and not every one. The table has 150,000 to 200,000 clones, 80% to 90% seen once; the top ten hold about 1.9%. Sequenced material: peripheral blood. These TCRs come from a man younger than 30 who had recovered from COVID-19.

This rearrangement joins TRBV28 to TRBJ1-3; a possible D gene is TRBD1 (5 bases). Deletions cut 7 bases from V and 0 bases from J, with 10 bases between. The CDR3 is made up of 14 amino acids. Germline assignment: CDR1 MDHEN and CDR2 SYDVKM. The CDR3, as DNA: TGTGCCAGCAACAGGCTCTCCTCTGGAAACACCATATATTTT. Translation gives CASNRLSSGNTIYF.

The genes are TRBV7-2 and TRBJ2-5; 14 bases match TRBD2. With V trimmed by 1 base and J by 2 bases, 6 bases remained unmatched. This CDR3 is built from 18 residues. Germline CDR1 is SGHTA and CDR2 is FQGNSA. Here the CDR3 DNA reads TGTGCCAGCAGCTTAGGGCGACTAGCGGGAGGGTATCAAGAGACCCAGTACTTC. It yields the protein CASSLGRLAGGYQETQYF. Complete variable domain (other parts from reference TRBV7-2 and TRBJ2-5): GAGVSQSPSNKVTEKGKDVELRCDPISGHTALYWYRQSLGQGLEFLIYFQGNSAPDKSGLPSDRFSAERTGGSVSTLTIQRTQQEDSAVYLCASSLGRLAGGYQETQYFGPGTRLLVL.

The chain links TRBV14 to TRBJ2-1; TRBD2 might be the D (5 bases). The germline V gene encodes CDR1 SGHDN and CDR2 FVKESK. V was shortened by 2 bases and J by 7 bases, with 21 bases between the two germline ends. The CDR3 runs to 17 residues. CDR3 in amino acids: CASSQTLGLAGINEQFF. For the CDR3, the DNA is TGTGCCAGCAGCCAAACCCTCGGGCTAGCAGGTATTAATGAGCAGTTCTTC.

Concerning this clone itself: Other DNA sequences of this sample code for an identical CDR3. The chain is built from TRBV19 and TRBJ1-5, with 8 positions matching TRBD1. This CDR3 region has 13 residues. Germline CDR1 LNHDA, CDR2 SQIVND (reference sequence). V lost 8 bases and J lost 4; bases outside the gene matches: 4. The DNA of the CDR3 is TGTGCCAGTGGTGGACAGGGTAATCAGCCCCAGCATTTT. Its protein is CASGGQGNQPQHF.

The chain uses TRBV27 and TRBJ2-1; 8 bases match TRBD2. Trimming at V came to 3 bases and at J to 0 bases, leaving 10 bases not matched to a gene. The length of the CDR3 is 18 residues. CDR1 and CDR2 from the germline V gene are MNHEY and SMNVEV (reference sequence). As DNA, the CDR3 is TGTGCCAGCAGTTTCCTCGCCACTAGCGGACCCTCCTACAATGAGCAGTTCTTC. Translated, it gives CASSFLATSGPSYNEQFF.

The chain uses TRBV7-2 and TRBJ2-3; possibly TRBD2 for D (5 bases). Per the germline V gene, CDR1 is SGHTA and CDR2 is FQGNSA. V gave up 2 bases and J gave up 6 bases, with 15 bases separating them. The CDR3 covers 15 residues. CDR3 sequence: CASSLRTFQRDTQYF. In DNA, the CDR3 is TGTGCCAGCAGCTTAAGAACTTTCCAGCGGGATACGCAGTATTTT.

The DNA of the CDR3 is TGTGCCATCAGTGGACCAAGTGATACAGGACGGTCCGGGGAGCTGTTTTTT. This translates into CAISGPSDTGRSGELFF. The J gene is TRBJ2-2, the V gene TRBV10-3; TRBD1 might be the D (5 bases). CDR3 length equals 17 residues. Germline V gene lookup returns CDR1 ENHRY and CDR2 SYGVKD. V shed 4 bases and J shed 6 bases, with 21 bases lying between them.

In this sample, this clone turned up many times. The chain is built from TRBV4-3 and TRBJ1-2, with 8 bases aligning to TRBD1. Germline assignment: CDR1 LGHNA and CDR2 YSLEER. Trimming removed 0 bases from V and 7 bases from J; junction bases left unmatched: 4. This CDR3 contains 14 residues. The CDR3 protein is CASSQETGDPGYTF. Written as DNA, the CDR3 is TGCGCCAGCAGCCAAGAGACAGGGGACCCTGGCTACACCTTC.

This chain uses TRBV19 with TRBJ1-6, with 7 positions matching TRBD1. CDR1 and CDR2 from the germline V gene are LNHDA and SQIVND (reference sequence). V trimming: 8 bases; J trimming: 5 bases; junction bases outside the gene matches: 3. CDR3 length: 13 amino acids. Written as DNA, the CDR3 is TGTGCCAGTCGGGACAGAAATAATTCACCCCTCCACTTT. This codes for CASRDRNNSPLHF.

The CDR3 sequence is CASSLRRVGSWAFF. The CDR3 DNA reads as TGTGCCAGCAGTTTGCGGAGGGTGGGGTCATGGGCTTTCTTT. This chain uses TRBV27 with TRBJ1-1; D not resolved. This CDR3 has 14 amino acids. Germline values: CDR1 MNHEY, CDR2 SMNVEV (reference sequence). The V end was cut by 3 bases, the J end by 11 bases, with 19 bases between.

This clone has a handful of counts. In nucleotides, the CDR3 is TGTGCCAGCAGCACCACCTCGAGCTCCTACGAGCAGTACTTC. Its protein product is CASSTTSSSYEQYF. The rearrangement uses TRBV7-9 and TRBJ2-7; D is ambiguous. CDR3 size: 14 residues. Germline V gene sequence: CDR1 SEHNR, CDR2 FQNEAQ (reference sequence). V gave up 5 bases and J gave up 0 bases, with 11 bases separating them.

This chain connects TRBV6-5 to TRBJ2-2; TRBD2 agrees at 8 bases. The germline V gene has CDR1 MNHEY and CDR2 SVGAGI. This CDR3 is 15 amino acids long. With V trimmed by 5 bases and J by 4 bases, 6 bases remained unmatched. The CDR3 DNA sequence: TGTGCCAGCAGTCCGCGGGAGGTGAGCACCGGGGAGCTGTTTTTT. This codes for CASSPREVSTGELFF.

The chain combines TRBV27 with TRBJ1-2; 8 bases match TRBD1. CDR3 length: 15 amino acids. Germline loops: CDR1 MNHEY, CDR2 SMNVEV (reference sequence). Trimming at V came to 3 bases and at J to 4 bases, leaving 7 bases not matched to a gene. This CDR3 reads CASSFLQGGGYGYTF. CDR3 coding DNA: TGTGCCAGCAGTTTCCTACAGGGGGGAGGCTATGGCTACACCTTC.

The chain joins TRBV18 to TRBJ1-1, with D unresolved. Trimming stripped 4 bases from V and 4 bases from J, with 10 bases between. CDR3 length: 13 amino acids. Germline lookup yields CDR1 KGHSH and CDR2 LQKENI. The CDR3 loop reads CASSLEKGTEAFF. CDR3 bases: TGTGCCAGCTCACTGGAGAAAGGCACTGAAGCTTTCTTT.

The rearrangement joins TRBV5-1 to TRBJ2-7; 13 bases line up with TRBD2. CDR1 and CDR2 from the germline V gene are SGHRS and YFSETQ. The CDR3 totals 16 residues. V trimming: 3 bases; J trimming: 5 bases; junction bases outside the gene matches: 8. CDR3 sequence: CASSSRLAGGTHEQYF. The CDR3 bases are TGCGCCAGCAGCTCCCGACTAGCGGGAGGAACCCACGAGCAGTACTTC.

In DNA, the CDR3 is TGTGCCAGCAGTTACCCTGGGACAGGGAGATATGGCTACACCTTC. Residues: CASSYPGTGRYGYTF. This chain links TRBV6-2 or TRBV6-3 with TRBJ1-2, with 9 bases fitting TRBD1. Trimming cost V 2 bases and J 5 bases; bases outside gene matches: 6. This CDR3 contains 15 residues. The germline V gene has CDR1 MNHEY and CDR2 SVGEGT.

This clone was observed a few times. This chain joins TRBV5-1 and TRBJ2-5; 7 bases agree with TRBD1. The CDR3 totals 13 residues. CDR1 and CDR2 from the germline V gene are SGHRS and YFSETQ. V dropped 3 bases and J dropped 3; count of bases not matched to a gene: 2. DNA of the CDR3: TGCGCCAGCAGCTCGGACAGGAAAGAGACCCAGTACTTC. It translates to CASSSDRKETQYF.